This passage covers 18 T cell receptor beta chains from one sample sequenced in a study of blood T cells in healthy people across ages (dated by TCRdb to 2015 to 2017). Library preparation used 5' RACE. Data came from an Illumina HiSeq 2500. A second roughly 6 to 12 cycle PCR used a sample-barcoded 5' primer and a J-beta primer mix. The raw public reads went through TCRdb reprocessing: fastp at Q25, MiXCR clone calling, in-frame beta chains kept. Identical CDR3 proteins give one entry, which carries the most common genes and DNA. This sample is represented by approximately 580,000 distinct CDR3 sequences; 24% of them were singletons. The ten top clones hold around 10% of the sample. A further study also used this sample, focusing on T cells of mothers and their children.

The sample comprised blood. All receptors come from a boy younger than 18 in good health.

This clonotype was detected only a few times. At one of its ends the junction is not consistent with the germline gene, which may arise from a read error. This chain joins TRBV24-1 and TRBJ2-5, with TRBD2 matching 7 bases. The CDR3 is made up of 13 amino acids. Germline CDR1 KGHDR, CDR2 SFDVKD. This CDR3 reads CATSSPAAGEKFF. As DNA, the CDR3 is TGTGCCACCAGTAGTCCTGCCGCGGGAGAAAAGTTCTTC.

The chain carries TRBV7-2 and TRBJ2-1; no clear D gene. This CDR3 is 15 amino acids long. Trimming removed 2 bases at V and 8 bases at J, with 16 bases between. CDR1 SGHTA and CDR2 FQGNSA come from the germline V gene. CDR3 sequence: CASSLNRMVPHEQFF. Here the CDR3 DNA reads TGTGCCAGCAGCTTAAATCGGATGGTGCCCCATGAGCAGTTCTTC.

CDR3 coding DNA: TGTGCCAGCAGTCCGGGACTAGTGGCCACCGGGGAGCTGTTTTTT. Translation: CASSPGLVATGELFF. The rearrangement joins TRBV6-2 or TRBV6-3 to TRBJ2-2, with TRBD2 matching over 8 bases. The CDR3 extends over 15 amino acids. V was pared by 5 bases and J by 4 bases, with 6 bases of the junction left unmatched. Germline CDR1 MNHEY, CDR2 SVGEGT.

The table lists this clonotype with a few counts. This sequence joins TRBV29-1 and TRBJ2-1; D is possibly TRBD2 (6 bases). This CDR3 has 11 amino acids. Germline V gene data show CDR1 as SQVTM and CDR2 as ANQGSEA. V lost 3 bases and J lost 8, with 8 bases in between. The DNA for the CDR3 is TGCAGCGTTGACGGGGGTCATGAGCAGTTCTTC. Translating it yields CSVDGGHEQFF.

A few counts support this clonotype. The chain has TRBV7-9 and TRBJ1-6; D gene ambiguous. Per the germline V gene, CDR1 is SEHNR and CDR2 is FQNEAQ (reference sequence). V was clipped by 5 bases and J by 9 bases, with 17 bases between them. The CDR3 contains 15 residues. CDR3 nucleotides: TGTGCCAGCAGCCAACCGGGCACCCCGGGTTCACCCCTCCACTTT. Translated: CASSQPGTPGSPLHF.

The rearrangement joins TRBV20-1 to TRBJ1-5, with 8 nucleotides matching TRBD1. Germline V gene data show CDR1 as DFQATT and CDR2 as SNEGSKA (reference sequence). This CDR3 is built from 16 residues. J lost 4 bases, V lost 0 bases, and 8 bases had no gene match. CDR3 residues: CSARDGGTGGNQPQHF. In nucleotides, the CDR3 is TGCAGTGCTAGAGATGGCGGGACAGGTGGTAATCAGCCCCAGCATTTT.

The gene calls are TRBV28 and TRBJ1-3, with TRBD1 matching over 7 bases. In germline, CDR1 is MDHEN, CDR2 SYDVKM. J gave up 4 bases and V 6 bases, and 15 bases lay outside the gene matches. The CDR3 runs to 17 residues. The CDR3 DNA is TGTGCCAGCAGCCCTAACAGGGGTAGAAGATCCGGAAACACCATATATTTT. It codes for CASSPNRGRRSGNTIYF.

The V call is TRBV7-9, the J call TRBJ2-5; tentatively, D is TRBD1 (6 bases). TRBJ2-7 explains the end of the DNA better; the J call may be wrong. CDR1 is SEHNR, CDR2 FQNEAQ, per germline (reference sequence). This CDR3 is 14 amino acids long. The CDR3 reads CASSPRQAPYEQYF. CDR3 nucleotides: TGTGCCAGCAGCCCGCGACAGGCCCCCTACGAGCAGTACTTC.

This clonotype showed up just a few times. V is TRBV28 and J is TRBJ2-1, with TRBD2 matching 11 bases. CDR3 length: 16 amino acids. Germline CDR1 is MDHEN and CDR2 is SYDVKM. Germline trimming cut 5 bases from V and 1 base from J; bases unmatched to any gene: 4. The CDR3 region is CASSTGLAESYNEQFF. The DNA for the CDR3 is TGTGCCAGCAGTACGGGACTAGCGGAGTCCTACAATGAGCAGTTCTTC.

Concerning this clonotype itself: Its ends do not fully match the called genes, so a read error is possible. J is TRBJ1-1 and V is TRBV30; D not resolved. The CDR3 length is 11 residues. Germline CDR1 GTSNPN, CDR2 SVGIG (reference sequence). CDR3 loop: CAWSVDAEPFF. As DNA, the CDR3 is TGTGCCTGGTCCGTGGACGCTGAACCTTTCTTT.

The chain couples TRBV5-1 to TRBJ1-1; D is ambiguous. V dropped 0 bases and J dropped 1 base, with 10 bases sitting between them. Germline CDR1 SGHRS, CDR2 YFSETQ. The CDR3 runs 15 residues. The CDR3 sequence is CASSLAGAANTEAFF. The CDR3 nucleotides are TGCGCCAGCAGCTTGGCTGGAGCGGCGAACACTGAAGCTTTCTTT.

In DNA form, the CDR3 reads TGTGCCAGCAGTTCCCGGGACAGGTTCTATGGCTACACCTTC. The encoded protein is CASSSRDRFYGYTF. This chain links TRBV12-3 or TRBV12-4 with TRBJ1-2, with 8 bases lining up with TRBD1. CDR3 length: 14 residues. J lost 4 bases, V lost 4 bases, and 5 bases had no gene match.

This clonotype has more than one count but fewer than ten. The chain is built from TRBV9 and TRBJ2-5; tentatively, D is TRBD1 (7 bases). The CDR3 runs 15 residues. Germline CDR1 SGDLS, CDR2 YYNGEE. V gave up 3 bases and J gave up 5 bases, with 17 bases separating them. The CDR3 reads CASSENRGGAETQYF. In nucleotides, the CDR3 is TGTGCCAGCAGCGAGAACAGGGGCGGGGCGGAGACCCAGTACTTC.

The chain recombines TRBV20-1 with TRBJ2-3, with D unclear. The CDR3 is made up of 12 amino acids. The ends were cut back, 4 bases at V and 1 base at J, with 6 bases in the middle. Looked up from germline, CDR1 is DFQATT and CDR2 is SNEGSKA (reference sequence). The CDR3 region has the DNA TGCAGTGCTAATCCGGGCACAGATACGCAGTATTTT. Its protein product is CSANPGTDTQYF.

This sequence joins TRBV4-3 and TRBJ1-6; 7 bases align to TRBD1. Germline values: CDR1 LGHNA, CDR2 YSLEER. V dropped 3 bases and J dropped 7; count of bases not matched to a gene: 9. The CDR3 loop spans 16 amino acids. The CDR3 here is CASSHTGDLWNSPLHF. As DNA, the CDR3 is TGCGCCAGCAGCCACACAGGGGACCTTTGGAATTCACCCCTCCACTTT.

This clonotype was counted a few times. V is TRBV9 and J is TRBJ2-2; 8 positions agree with TRBD1. The CDR3 spans 16 residues. Germline-derived CDR1 and CDR2 are SGDLS and YYNGEE. J lost 3 bases, V lost 3 bases, and 7 bases had no gene match. In DNA form, the CDR3 reads TGTGCCAGCAGCGCCAGGACAGGGTTGGACACCGGGGAGCTGTTTTTT. It specifies CASSARTGLDTGELFF.

The V and J genes are TRBV15 and TRBJ2-3; tentative D call: TRBD1 (6 bases). Trimming cost V 2 bases and J 3 bases, with 18 bases left between them. The CDR3 consists of 17 residues. Per the germline V gene, CDR1 is LNHNV and CDR2 is YYDKDF (reference sequence). The CDR3 here is CATSRPLGAGATDTQYF. CDR3 bases: TGTGCCACCAGCAGACCCTTAGGGGCAGGGGCTACAGATACGCAGTATTTT.

The table lists this clonotype with many counts. The DNA of the CDR3 is TGCGCCAGCAGCCAAGGGGGACTAGCGGGGTCCTACGAGCAGTACTTC. As protein: CASSQGGLAGSYEQYF. The gene calls are TRBV4-1 and TRBJ2-7, with TRBD2 matching 13 bases. This CDR3 has 16 residues. Germline trimming cut 1 base from V and 1 base from J; bases unmatched to any gene: 1. The germline gives CDR1 MGHRA, CDR2 YSYEKL.